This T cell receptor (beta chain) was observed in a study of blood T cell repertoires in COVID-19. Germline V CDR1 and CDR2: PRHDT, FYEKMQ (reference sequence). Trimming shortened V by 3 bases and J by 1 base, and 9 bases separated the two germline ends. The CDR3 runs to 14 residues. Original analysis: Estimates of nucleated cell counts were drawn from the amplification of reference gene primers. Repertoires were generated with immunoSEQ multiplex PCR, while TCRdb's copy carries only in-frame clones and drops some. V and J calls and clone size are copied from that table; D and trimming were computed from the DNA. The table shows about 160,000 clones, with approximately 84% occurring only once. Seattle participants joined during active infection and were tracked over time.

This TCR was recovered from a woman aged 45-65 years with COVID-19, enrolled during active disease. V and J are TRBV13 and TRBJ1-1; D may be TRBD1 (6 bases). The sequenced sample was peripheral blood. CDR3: CASSLGAGNTEAFF. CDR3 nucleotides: TGTGCCAGCAGCTTGGGGGCGGGGAACACTGAAGCTTTCTTT.